These T cell receptor beta chains were read from a single sample in a study of identical twins. Each CDR3 protein is one row after TCRdb ran MiXCR on the 5' RACE reads. The sample lists about 1.7 million distinct CDR3 sequences, under 35% seen once, with about 0.3% in the top ten. Material for sequencing was cord blood. Source of these receptors: a newborn girl in good health. Each CDR3 is given with its conserved first and last residue. The order of the fields is clone size, D gene, J gene, V gene, CDR3 protein, CDR3 DNA. A D gene is named only where the DNA matches it firmly. Size is stated for part of the rows, as once, few or many counts, or as a class when the clone is expanded.

clone_size: few
d_call: TRBD1
j_call: TRBJ1-4
v_call: TRBV7-2
cdr3_aa: CASSLTGGKEKLFF
cdr3_nt: TGTGCCAGCAGCCTGACAGGGGGCAAAGAAAAACTGTTTTTT

clone_size: -
d_call: -
j_call: TRBJ2-5
v_call: TRBV29-1
cdr3_aa: CSVARGRLQETQYF
cdr3_nt: TGCAGCGTTGCCAGGGGCAGACTACAAGAGACCCAGTACTTC

clone_size: -
d_call: -
j_call: TRBJ2-7
v_call: TRBV20-1
cdr3_aa: CSAPQGIEYEQYF
cdr3_nt: TGCAGTGCACCCCAGGGTATAGAGTACGAGCAGTACTTC

clone_size: -
d_call: -
j_call: TRBJ1-2
v_call: TRBV14
cdr3_aa: CASSGLGTPGYTF
cdr3_nt: TGTGCCAGCAGTGGACTGGGGACGCCTGGCTACACCTTC

clone_size: few
d_call: -
j_call: TRBJ2-7
v_call: TRBV14
cdr3_aa: CASSQEFSGANYEQYF
cdr3_nt: TGTGCCAGCAGCCAAGAATTTTCAGGGGCGAACTACGAGCAGTACTTC

clone_size: -
d_call: -
j_call: TRBJ2-6
v_call: TRBV27
cdr3_aa: CASSADEASGANVLTF
cdr3_nt: TGTGCCAGCAGTGCGGACGAAGCCTCTGGGGCCAACGTCCTGACTTTC

clone_size: -
d_call: -
j_call: TRBJ2-1
v_call: TRBV20-1
cdr3_aa: CSARGGIDEQFF
cdr3_nt: TGCAGTGCTAGAGGGGGTATCGATGAGCAGTTCTTC

clone_size: few
d_call: -
j_call: TRBJ2-5
v_call: TRBV9
cdr3_aa: CASSSIGKRGETQYF
cdr3_nt: TGTGCCAGCAGCTCCATCGGGAAGCGAGGGGAGACCCAGTACTTC

clone_size: -
d_call: -
j_call: TRBJ2-7
v_call: TRBV7-9
cdr3_aa: CASSPVSHEQYF
cdr3_nt: TGTGCCAGCAGCCCCGTTTCCCACGAGCAGTACTTC

clone_size: many
d_call: TRBD1
j_call: TRBJ2-1
v_call: TRBV20-1
cdr3_aa: CSARGLAGGHNEQFF
cdr3_nt: TGCAGTGCTAGAGGACTGGCAGGGGGACATAATGAGCAGTTCTTC

clone_size: -
d_call: -
j_call: TRBJ2-3
v_call: TRBV21-1
cdr3_aa: CASKSTLTRQEGGTDTQYF
cdr3_nt: TGTGCCAGCAAATCAACTCTAACCAGACAGGAAGGGGGCACAGATACGCAGTATTTT

clone_size: few
d_call: -
j_call: TRBJ1-1
v_call: TRBV20-1
cdr3_aa: CSASPPTGTPEAFF
cdr3_nt: TGCAGTGCTAGTCCCCCTACAGGGACCCCTGAAGCTTTCTTT

clone_size: -
d_call: -
j_call: TRBJ2-1
v_call: TRBV4-2
cdr3_aa: CASSQDPGGTYNEQFF
cdr3_nt: TGTGCCAGCAGCCAAGACCCCGGAGGGACCTACAATGAGCAGTTCTTC

clone_size: few
d_call: -
j_call: TRBJ2-1
v_call: TRBV14
cdr3_aa: CASSQAGLEQFF
cdr3_nt: TGTGCCAGCAGCCAAGCAGGACTTGAGCAGTTCTTC

clone_size: few
d_call: TRBD2
j_call: TRBJ2-1
v_call: TRBV5-5
cdr3_aa: CASSLVTSGRIGEQFF
cdr3_nt: TGTGCCAGCAGCTTGGTAACTAGCGGGAGGATCGGTGAGCAGTTCTTC

clone_size: -
d_call: TRBD2
j_call: TRBJ2-1
v_call: TRBV2
cdr3_aa: CASNLGLAGTREQFF
cdr3_nt: TGTGCCAGCAACCTGGGACTAGCGGGGACCAGGGAGCAGTTCTTC

clone_size: -
d_call: TRBD1
j_call: TRBJ1-2
v_call: TRBV10-3
cdr3_aa: CAISDPQGFYGYTF
cdr3_nt: TGTGCCATCAGTGACCCACAGGGGTTCTATGGCTACACCTTC

clone_size: -
d_call: -
j_call: TRBJ1-1
v_call: TRBV7-9
cdr3_aa: CASSQNRVGNPEAFF
cdr3_nt: TGTGCCAGCAGCCAAAACAGGGTGGGGAACCCTGAAGCTTTCTTT

clone_size: many
d_call: -
j_call: TRBJ1-1
v_call: TRBV18
cdr3_aa: CASSPGDTEAFF
cdr3_nt: TGTGCCAGCAGCCCCGGGGACACTGAAGCTTTCTTT

clone_size: few
d_call: -
j_call: TRBJ1-2
v_call: TRBV7-8
cdr3_aa: CASSHRISYGYTF
cdr3_nt: TGTGCCAGCAGTCATCGTATCTCCTATGGCTACACCTTC

clone_size: -
d_call: TRBD1
j_call: TRBJ2-3
v_call: TRBV12-3/TRBV12-4
cdr3_aa: CASSVDRGDTDTQYF
cdr3_nt: TGTGCCAGCAGCGTGGACAGGGGGGACACAGATACGCAGTATTTT

clone_size: -
d_call: -
j_call: TRBJ1-5
v_call: TRBV6-1
cdr3_aa: CASTLDHFGTGIMPQHF
cdr3_nt: TGTGCCAGCACCCTGGACCACTTTGGGACGGGTATCATGCCCCAGCATTTT

clone_size: few
d_call: TRBD2
j_call: TRBJ2-3
v_call: TRBV28
cdr3_aa: CASSLSGREGDTQYF
cdr3_nt: TGTGCCAGCAGTCTCAGCGGGAGGGAAGGGGATACGCAGTATTTT

clone_size: few
d_call: -
j_call: TRBJ1-5
v_call: TRBV11-2
cdr3_aa: CASSLGYTGQPQHF
cdr3_nt: TGTGCCAGCAGCCTGGGTTACACAGGGCAGCCCCAGCATTTT

clone_size: few
d_call: TRBD1
j_call: TRBJ1-1
v_call: TRBV6-5
cdr3_aa: CASSWGWTGNTEAFF
cdr3_nt: TGTGCCAGCAGTTGGGGCTGGACAGGTAACACTGAAGCTTTCTTT

clone_size: -
d_call: -
j_call: TRBJ2-5
v_call: TRBV7-9
cdr3_aa: CASSPTSMETQYF
cdr3_nt: TGTGCCAGCAGTCCTACTAGCATGGAGACCCAGTACTTC

clone_size: few
d_call: -
j_call: TRBJ1-2
v_call: TRBV28
cdr3_aa: CASDSGYGYTF
cdr3_nt: TGTGCCAGCGACAGTGGCTATGGCTACACCTTC

clone_size: -
d_call: -
j_call: TRBJ1-6
v_call: TRBV21-1
cdr3_aa: CASCTYIYRGNNNSPLHF
cdr3_nt: TGTGCCAGCTGCACGTACATATACAGGGGGAACAATAATTCACCCCTCCACTTT

clone_size: -
d_call: -
j_call: TRBJ1-2
v_call: TRBV20-1
cdr3_aa: CSARPTTNYGYTF
cdr3_nt: TGCAGTGCTAGACCTACCACTAACTATGGCTACACCTTC

clone_size: -
d_call: -
j_call: TRBJ2-7
v_call: TRBV2
cdr3_aa: CASRARQVNYEQYF
cdr3_nt: TGTGCCAGCAGGGCAAGACAGGTTAACTACGAGCAGTACTTC

clone_size: few
d_call: TRBD2
j_call: TRBJ2-1
v_call: TRBV11-2
cdr3_aa: CASSLYPSGGYNEQFF
cdr3_nt: TGTGCCAGCAGCTTATACCCCAGCGGGGGCTACAATGAGCAGTTCTTC

clone_size: -
d_call: TRBD1
j_call: TRBJ2-7
v_call: TRBV2
cdr3_aa: CASRVRGTGPYEQYF
cdr3_nt: TGTGCCAGCAGGGTCCGGGGGACAGGGCCATACGAGCAGTACTTC

clone_size: -
d_call: -
j_call: TRBJ2-7
v_call: TRBV27
cdr3_aa: CASSLFGEAIYEQYF
cdr3_nt: TGTGCCAGCAGTTTATTTGGGGAGGCCATCTACGAGCAGTACTTC

clone_size: -
d_call: TRBD2
j_call: TRBJ2-7
v_call: TRBV12-3/TRBV12-4
cdr3_aa: CASSLSLTSGSPEQYF
cdr3_nt: TGTGCCAGCAGTTTAAGCCTGACTAGCGGGAGTCCCGAGCAGTACTTC

clone_size: -
d_call: TRBD2
j_call: TRBJ2-1
v_call: TRBV20-1
cdr3_aa: CSARGTRRITNEQFF
cdr3_nt: TGCAGTGCTAGGGGGACTAGAAGAATTACAAATGAGCAGTTCTTC

clone_size: few
d_call: -
j_call: TRBJ2-4
v_call: TRBV3-1
cdr3_aa: CASSHWRLAKNIQYF
cdr3_nt: TGTGCCAGCAGCCACTGGCGGTTAGCCAAAAACATTCAGTACTTC

clone_size: few
d_call: -
j_call: TRBJ2-5
v_call: TRBV3-1
cdr3_aa: CASSQERLASQETQYF
cdr3_nt: TGTGCCAGCAGCCAAGAGCGGCTAGCTTCCCAAGAGACCCAGTACTTC

clone_size: -
d_call: -
j_call: TRBJ2-1
v_call: TRBV20-1
cdr3_aa: CSARGYQRSNEQFF
cdr3_nt: TGCAGTGCTAGAGGTTATCAGCGAAGCAATGAGCAGTTCTTC

clone_size: -
d_call: TRBD1
j_call: TRBJ2-3
v_call: TRBV24-1
cdr3_aa: CATSDPRDRATDTQYF
cdr3_nt: TGTGCCACCAGTGATCCCCGGGACAGGGCTACAGATACGCAGTATTTT

clone_size: -
d_call: -
j_call: TRBJ2-7
v_call: TRBV30
cdr3_aa: CAWSLGGGEFYEQYF
cdr3_nt: TGTGCCTGGAGCCTCGGAGGGGGGGAATTCTACGAGCAGTACTTC

clone_size: -
d_call: -
j_call: TRBJ1-1
v_call: TRBV7-9
cdr3_aa: CASSLNSNTEAFF
cdr3_nt: TGTGCCAGCAGCTTAAATTCGAACACTGAAGCTTTCTTT

clone_size: -
d_call: -
j_call: TRBJ1-1
v_call: TRBV29-1
cdr3_aa: CSVGEGRNTEAFF
cdr3_nt: TGCAGCGTTGGAGAGGGAAGGAACACTGAAGCTTTCTTT

clone_size: -
d_call: -
j_call: TRBJ2-3
v_call: TRBV4-1
cdr3_aa: CASSQELALADTQYF
cdr3_nt: TGCGCCAGCAGCCAAGAGCTCGCCTTGGCAGATACGCAGTATTTT

clone_size: once
d_call: -
j_call: TRBJ2-3
v_call: TRBV5-5
cdr3_aa: CASSLTGPYPGRSTDTQYF
cdr3_nt: TGTGCCAGCAGCCTAACTGGACCTTATCCGGGCCGGAGCACAGATACGCAGTATTTT

clone_size: many
d_call: -
j_call: TRBJ2-3
v_call: TRBV4-1
cdr3_aa: CASSQDGWTLQYF
cdr3_nt: TGCGCCAGCAGCCAAGATGGTTGGACACTGCAGTATTTT

clone_size: -
d_call: -
j_call: TRBJ2-1
v_call: TRBV18
cdr3_aa: CASSPLIHNEQFF
cdr3_nt: TGTGCCAGCTCACCATTAATCCACAATGAGCAGTTCTTC

clone_size: few
d_call: TRBD1
j_call: TRBJ2-7
v_call: TRBV2
cdr3_aa: CASSEVPGQGVYEQYF
cdr3_nt: TGTGCCAGCAGTGAGGTGCCGGGACAGGGAGTCTACGAGCAGTACTTC

clone_size: -
d_call: TRBD1
j_call: TRBJ1-2
v_call: TRBV5-1
cdr3_aa: CASGLSGTGVNGYTF
cdr3_nt: TGCGCCAGCGGTCTCTCCGGGACAGGAGTTAATGGCTACACCTTC

clone_size: -
d_call: -
j_call: TRBJ2-7
v_call: TRBV7-2
cdr3_aa: CASSLGSRRSSYEQYF
cdr3_nt: TGTGCCAGCAGCTTAGGGTCAAGGCGGAGCTCCTACGAGCAGTACTTC

clone_size: few
d_call: TRBD1
j_call: TRBJ1-2
v_call: TRBV4-1
cdr3_aa: CASSQVFQDRGGGYTF
cdr3_nt: TGCGCCAGCAGCCAAGTTTTCCAAGACAGGGGAGGTGGCTACACCTTC